These 15 T cell receptor beta chains were sequenced from one sample in a study of cytomegalovirus exposure and HLA in healthy donors. PCR amplification relied on 60 Vbeta primers (plus 13 Jbeta primers). Profiled with immunoSEQ multiplex PCR; TCRdb holds only in-frame clones, not every one. The table shows tens of thousands of clones, with 86% occurring only once. The sample consisted of PBMCs. These receptors were collected from a man aged 25 to 40 in good health and CMV-seropositive.

The chain employs TRBV5-4 and TRBJ1-4, with D possibly being TRBD1 (5 bases). V lost 4 bases to trimming and J lost 5 bases, with 12 bases between them. CDR1 SGHNT and CDR2 YYREEE come from the germline V gene (reference sequence). The CDR3 has 14 residues. For the CDR3, the DNA is TGTGCCAGCAGCGGCGGGACGAGAAATGAAAAACTGTTTTTT. It codes for CASSGGTRNEKLFF. The entire variable domain, with the rest obtained from reference TRBV5-4 and TRBJ1-4, is as follows: ETGVTQSPTHLIKTRGQQVTLRCSSQSGHNTVSWYQQALGQGPQFIFQYYREEENGRGNFPPRFSGLQFPNYSSELNVNALELDDSALYLCASSGGTRNEKLFFGSGTQLSVL.

The rearrangement joins TRBV30 to TRBJ2-2; 7 positions match TRBD2. V lost 0 bases to trimming and J lost 5 bases; unmatched junction nucleotides: 6. This CDR3 has 15 residues. The germline V gene has CDR1 GTSNPN and CDR2 SVGIG (reference sequence). The CDR3 loop is CAWSVLSGVTGELFF. DNA of the CDR3: TGTGCCTGGAGTGTACTAAGCGGGGTAACCGGGGAGCTGTTTTTT.

V and J are TRBV6-5 and TRBJ1-4; the D is unclear. Germline-derived CDR1 and CDR2 are MNHEY and SVGAGI. The CDR3 is 15 residues long. V shed 6 bases and J shed 8 bases, with 19 bases lying between them. The CDR3 is CASSPQAGSREKLFF. The CDR3 bases are TGTGCCAGCAGCCCACAAGCCGGGTCAAGAGAAAAACTGTTTTTT.

With regard to this clone: The same CDR3 also results from other DNA sequences found in this sample. CDR3 sequence: CASSSGLAGAKVPGELFF. For the CDR3, the DNA is TGTGCCAGCAGCTCGGGACTAGCGGGGGCGAAGGTCCCCGGGGAGCTGTTTTTT. The rearrangement uses TRBV13 and TRBJ2-2, with TRBD2 matching 14 bases. V shed 4 bases, J shed 6 bases, and the junction held 10 bases outside the gene matches. CDR3 length: 18 residues. In germline, CDR1 is PRHDT, CDR2 FYEKMQ (reference sequence).

This clone was detected a few times. CDR3 residues: CASSEGIRGPGELFF. In DNA form, the CDR3 reads TGCGCCAGCAGTGAGGGGATTAGGGGGCCCGGGGAGCTGTTTTTT. The chain is built from TRBV10-2 and TRBJ2-2, with 7 bases lining up with TRBD1. Trimming took 2 bases from V and 6 from J; bases not matched to a gene: 6. The CDR3 consists of 15 residues. The germline gives CDR1 WSHSY, CDR2 SAAADI.

This clone is a singleton in its sample. The chain carries TRBV9 and TRBJ2-2; 7 nucleotides match TRBD2. CDR1 SGDLS and CDR2 YYNGEE come from the germline V gene. CDR3 length: 16 residues. J lost 3 bases, V lost 2 bases, and 7 bases had no gene match. As DNA, the CDR3 is TGTGCCAGCAGCGTGTTCACTAGCGTACACACCGGGGAGCTGTTTTTT. Translating it yields CASSVFTSVHTGELFF.

The chain couples TRBV5-4 to TRBJ1-2, with 10 nucleotides matching TRBD1. Germline assignment: CDR1 SGHNT and CDR2 YYREEE (reference sequence). With V trimmed by 4 bases and J by 3 bases, 9 bases remained unmatched. The CDR3 spans 16 residues. The CDR3 nucleotides read TGTGCCAGCAGCCTGGGACAGGGGATGTTCGACTATGGCTACACCTTC. Protein sequence: CASSLGQGMFDYGYTF.

The chain recombines TRBV27 with TRBJ2-3; tentatively, D is TRBD1 (6 bases). Germline V gene data show CDR1 as MNHEY and CDR2 as SMNVEV (reference sequence). The CDR3 is made up of 18 amino acids. Deletions cut 2 bases from V and 0 bases from J, with 18 bases between. The CDR3 nucleotides read TGTGCCAGCAGTTTAGAGGCCCCGGGACAACTTAGCACAGATACGCAGTATTTT. Encoded protein: CASSLEAPGQLSTDTQYF.

The rearrangement uses TRBV19 and TRBJ2-1, with 11 bases matching TRBD2. The V segment lost 1 base and the J segment 6 bases; nucleotides outside the gene matches: 2. CDR1 and CDR2 from the germline V gene are LNHDA and SQIVND (reference sequence). The CDR3 runs to 15 residues. CDR3 region: CASSIVLAGANEQFF. The CDR3 bases are TGTGCCAGTAGTATAGTACTAGCGGGGGCCAATGAGCAGTTCTTC.

The V and J genes are TRBV9 and TRBJ2-5; D possibly corresponds to TRBD2 (7 bases). Germline V gene data show CDR1 as SGDLS and CDR2 as YYNGEE. Deletions cut 0 bases from V and 4 bases from J, with 16 bases between. The CDR3 runs 16 residues. The CDR3 DNA reads as TGTGCCAGCAGCGTAGGGGGGGGCGGGAGAGGAGAGACCCAGTACTTC. Amino acid sequence: CASSVGGGGRGETQYF. Full variable domain (remainder filled in from reference TRBV9 and TRBJ2-5): DSGVTQTPKHLITATGQRVTLRCSPRSGDLSVYWYQQSLDQGLQFLIQYYNGEERAKGNILERFSAQQFPDLHSELNLSSLELGDSALYFCASSVGGGGRGETQYFGPGTRLLVL.

J is TRBJ2-7 and V is TRBV6-5; 9 bases are shared with TRBD2. There are 15 residues in the CDR3. The germline CDR1 and CDR2 sequences are MNHEY and SVGAGI. Trimming removed 0 bases from V and 3 bases from J; junction bases left unmatched: 3. In DNA, the CDR3 is TGTGCCAGCAGTTACTCTCTAGCGGGGAGCTACGAGCAGTACTTC. Translation gives CASSYSLAGSYEQYF.

The chain has TRBV25-1 and TRBJ2-3; 11 bases agree with TRBD2. V shed 3 bases and J 5 bases; nucleotides not matched to a gene: 7. Germline V gene data show CDR1 as MGHDK and CDR2 as SYGVNS. The CDR3 length is 16 residues. For the CDR3, the DNA is TGTGCCAGCAGTGATCTTGAGACTAGCGGGAAAGATACGCAGTATTTT. Encoded protein: CASSDLETSGKDTQYF.

The chain recombines TRBV6-1 with TRBJ1-2; no clear D. The V end lost 4 bases, the J end lost 3 bases, and 12 bases lay between the germline ends. The length of the CDR3 is 14 residues. Germline CDR1 is MNHNS and CDR2 is SASEGT. The chain's CDR3 is CASSVPGVYYGYTF. CDR3 coding DNA: TGTGCCAGCAGTGTACCCGGGGTCTACTATGGCTACACCTTC.

In nucleotides, the CDR3 is TGTGCCAGCAGAACGAGCGGGAGGGCCAATAATGAGCAGTTCTTC. Protein product: CASRTSGRANNEQFF. The chain has TRBV6-5 and TRBJ2-1; 10 nucleotides line up with TRBD2. In germline, CDR1 is MNHEY, CDR2 SVGAGI. The CDR3 is 15 amino acids. V trimming: 6 bases; J trimming: 7 bases; junction bases outside the gene matches: 9.

The V call is TRBV10-2, the J call TRBJ1-5, with 8 bases that match TRBD1. Germline V CDR1 and CDR2: WSHSY, SAAADI. Unmatched junction bases numbered 7, after V lost 6 bases and J lost 3 bases. The CDR3 contains 15 residues. The CDR3 bases are TGCGCCAGCAGCGCCTGGGGACAGGACAATCAGCCCCAGCATTTT. Its protein product is CASSAWGQDNQPQHF.